This T cell receptor beta chain was sequenced during a study of CD8 T cells in ankylosing spondylitis. Findings and limits, study-wide: Prior work had noted some motif variants in reactive arthritis blood and synovial fluid.

Remarks on this clonotype: Its specificity is unknown.

TCRdb used MiXCR to reprocess the 5' RACE reads, holding one entry per CDR3 protein. The sample has approximately 250,000 distinct CDR3 sequences, roughly a quarter seen once. Germline trimming cut 6 bases from V and 5 bases from J; bases unmatched to any gene: 6. Germline V lookup: CDR1 SQVTM, CDR2 ANQGSEA. The CDR3 extends over 13 amino acids. The clonotype was recovered from a male donor with ankylosing spondylitis or in good health (not recorded which). Sequenced: blood, either unsorted or a sorted T cell fraction (not recorded which). The V and J genes are TRBV29-1 and TRBJ2-5, with 10 bases fitting TRBD1. The CDR3, as DNA: TGCAGCGTCGGACAGGGGGTACCTGAGACCCAGTACTTC. It yields the protein CSVGQGVPETQYF.